This TCR beta chain appears in the sequencing data of a study of T-cell reconstitution after alpha-beta-depleted transplantation in children. V dropped 0 bases and J dropped 3 bases, with 9 bases sitting between them. This CDR3 spans 14 amino acids. In its sample, this clonotype was seen many times. Its target is not known. It was with unique molecular identifiers that the TCRbeta library was prepared. TCRdb re-called the PCR reads through MiXCR, storing one row per CDR3 protein. The data contain approximately 230,000 distinct CDR3 sequences, roughly 24% of them seen just once; the ten biggest clones take up roughly 2.6%. General study results and limits: A year had passed since transplant, and T-cell counts and diversity by then came mostly from newly produced T cells. Reportedly, only several hundred clones from non-depleted graft cells drove alpha-beta T-cell counts at about two months.

The chain recombines TRBV12-3 or TRBV12-4 with TRBJ2-7; no definite D call. The material sequenced was PBMCs, taken before TCRalphabeta/CD19-depleted stem cell transplant. This clonotype originated in a girl aged 2 to 10 with Fanconi anemia, due to receive a stem cell transplant. The CDR3 bases are TGTGCCAGCAGTTTAGCCCCCCTGGGCTACGAGCAGTACTTC. This codes for CASSLAPLGYEQYF.